The following is a TCR beta chain sequence with its context. The antigen is undetermined. These data come from a study of T cell repertoires in aging, cancer and after chemotherapy. Study as a whole: Repeat sampling of healthy donors over several months to years showed clear clonal overlap. Around 8.8 million TCR reads were in the whole dataset.

The CDR3 contains 15 residues. CDR1 and CDR2 (germline): DFQATT, SNEGSKA (reference sequence). With V trimmed by 0 bases and J by 0 bases, 5 bases remained unmatched. General study findings and limits: Median generation probability rose over the chemotherapy interval in each cancer cohort, suggesting rebound thymic output. Untreated cancer patients had significantly lower blood TCR diversity than age-matched healthy donors.

Multiplex touch-down PCR with TRB-A/B primers amplified rearranged V-D-J TRB sequences. One entry per CDR3 protein, called by TCRdb with MiXCR from the multiplex PCR reads. The sample contains around 10,000 distinct CDR3 sequences, over 30% of which appear only once. Peripheral blood genomic DNA, not sorted cells or RNA, was the template. This clonotype was sampled from a human donor in good health. The chain uses TRBV20-1 and TRBJ2-7; 7 bases match TRBD2. The material sequenced was blood. The DNA of the CDR3 is TGCAGTGCTAGAGATGCGGGGGAATACTCCTACGAGCAGTACTTC. This gives the protein CSARDAGEYSYEQYF.